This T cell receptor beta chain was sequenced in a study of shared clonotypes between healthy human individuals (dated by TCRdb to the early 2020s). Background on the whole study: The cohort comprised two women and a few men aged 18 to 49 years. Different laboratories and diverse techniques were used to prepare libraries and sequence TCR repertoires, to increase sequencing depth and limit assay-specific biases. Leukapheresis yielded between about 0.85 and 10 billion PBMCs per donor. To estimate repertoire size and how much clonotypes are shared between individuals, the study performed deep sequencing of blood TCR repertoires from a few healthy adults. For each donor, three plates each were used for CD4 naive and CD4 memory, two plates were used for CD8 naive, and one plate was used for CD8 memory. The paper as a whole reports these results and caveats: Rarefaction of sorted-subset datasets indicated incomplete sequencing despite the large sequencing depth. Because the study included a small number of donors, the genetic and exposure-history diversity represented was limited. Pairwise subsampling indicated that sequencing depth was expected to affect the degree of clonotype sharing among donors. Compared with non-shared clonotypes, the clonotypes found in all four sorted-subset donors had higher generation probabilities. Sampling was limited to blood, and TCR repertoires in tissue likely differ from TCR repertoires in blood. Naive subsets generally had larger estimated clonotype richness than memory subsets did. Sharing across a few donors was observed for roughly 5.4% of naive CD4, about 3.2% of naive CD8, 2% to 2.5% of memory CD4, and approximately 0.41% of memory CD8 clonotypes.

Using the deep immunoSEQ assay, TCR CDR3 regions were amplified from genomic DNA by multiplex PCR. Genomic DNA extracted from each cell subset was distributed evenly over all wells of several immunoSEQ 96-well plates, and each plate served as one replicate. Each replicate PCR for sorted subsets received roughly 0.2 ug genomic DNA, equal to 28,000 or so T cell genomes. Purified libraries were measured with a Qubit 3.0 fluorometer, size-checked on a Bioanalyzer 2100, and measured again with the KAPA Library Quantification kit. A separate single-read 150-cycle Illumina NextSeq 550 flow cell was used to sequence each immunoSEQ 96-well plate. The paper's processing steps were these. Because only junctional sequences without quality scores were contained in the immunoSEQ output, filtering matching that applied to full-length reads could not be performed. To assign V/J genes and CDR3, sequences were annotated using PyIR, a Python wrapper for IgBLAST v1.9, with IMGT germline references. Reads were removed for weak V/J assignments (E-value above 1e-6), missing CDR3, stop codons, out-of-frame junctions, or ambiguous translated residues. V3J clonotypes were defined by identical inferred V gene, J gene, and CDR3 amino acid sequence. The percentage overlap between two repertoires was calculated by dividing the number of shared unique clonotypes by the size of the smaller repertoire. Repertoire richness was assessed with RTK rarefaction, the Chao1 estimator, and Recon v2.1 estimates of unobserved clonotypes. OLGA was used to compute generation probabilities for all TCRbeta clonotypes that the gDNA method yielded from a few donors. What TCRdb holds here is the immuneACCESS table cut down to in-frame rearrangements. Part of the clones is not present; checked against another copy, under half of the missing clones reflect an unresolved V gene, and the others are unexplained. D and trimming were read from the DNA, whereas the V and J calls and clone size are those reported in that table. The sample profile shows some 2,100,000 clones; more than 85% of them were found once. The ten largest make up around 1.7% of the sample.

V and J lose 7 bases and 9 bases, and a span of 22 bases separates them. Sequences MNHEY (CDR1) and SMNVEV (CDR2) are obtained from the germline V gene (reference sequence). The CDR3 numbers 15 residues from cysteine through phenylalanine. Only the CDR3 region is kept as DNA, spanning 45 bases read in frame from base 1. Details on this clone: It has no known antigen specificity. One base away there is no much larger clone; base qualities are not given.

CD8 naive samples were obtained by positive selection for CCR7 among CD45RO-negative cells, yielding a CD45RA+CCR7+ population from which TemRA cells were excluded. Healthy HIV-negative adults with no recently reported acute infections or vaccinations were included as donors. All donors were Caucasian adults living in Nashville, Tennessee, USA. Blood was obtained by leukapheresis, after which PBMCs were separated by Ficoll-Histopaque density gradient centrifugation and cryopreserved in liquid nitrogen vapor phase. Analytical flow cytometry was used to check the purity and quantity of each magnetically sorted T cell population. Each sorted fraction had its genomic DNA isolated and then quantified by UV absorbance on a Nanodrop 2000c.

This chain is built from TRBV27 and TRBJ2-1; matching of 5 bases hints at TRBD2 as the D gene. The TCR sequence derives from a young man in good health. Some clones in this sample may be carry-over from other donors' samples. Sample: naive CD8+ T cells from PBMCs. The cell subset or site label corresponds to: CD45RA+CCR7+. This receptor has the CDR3 CASNPRGSHRSEQFF. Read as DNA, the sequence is TGTGCCAGCAATCCGCGCGGGTCCCACCGCAGTGAGCAGTTCTTC.